The rows below give T cell receptor beta chains drawn from one sample of a study of T cell responses to AZD1222 COVID-19 vaccine. Clones were read by immunoSEQ multiplex PCR, and TCRdb kept only the in-frame ones, dropping some. The sample shows more than 65,000 clones, approximately 83% of them seen only once. The source was peripheral blood, collected 28 days after the second AZD1222 dose. Receptors originate from an adult who received the AZD1222 COVID-19 vaccine. Both conserved end residues are part of each CDR3. The D gene is left open where the match is weak. The size of a clone is reported for some rows only, either as once, few or many, or as a class for expanded clones.

J gene: TRBJ1-4; V gene: TRBV9; clone size: once; D gene: NA; CDR3 protein: CASSTYLYVGRNNEKLFF; CDR3 DNA: TGTGCCAGCAGCACGTACCTCTATGTTGGGCGGAACAATGAAAAACTGTTTTTT
J gene: TRBJ2-5; V gene: TRBV28; clone size: NA; D gene: NA; CDR3 protein: CASSWGAQGSQYF; CDR3 DNA: TGTGCCAGCAGTTGGGGGGCTCAGGGGTCCCAGTACTTC
J gene: TRBJ1-5; V gene: TRBV15; clone size: NA; D gene: TRBD1; CDR3 protein: CATSRGQGGSNQPQHF; CDR3 DNA: TGTGCCACCAGCAGAGGACAGGGGGGCAGCAATCAGCCCCAGCATTTT
J gene: TRBJ2-1; V gene: TRBV11-3; clone size: NA; D gene: NA; CDR3 protein: CASSRQGLNNEQFF; CDR3 DNA: TGTGCCAGCAGCCGCCAAGGACTGAACAATGAGCAGTTCTTC
J gene: TRBJ2-7; V gene: TRBV6-6; clone size: NA; D gene: NA; CDR3 protein: CASSTGPPAGEQYF; CDR3 DNA: TGTGCCAGCAGTACCGGGCCCCCGGCAGGCGAGCAGTACTTC
J gene: TRBJ2-1; V gene: TRBV27; clone size: NA; D gene: NA; CDR3 protein: CASSPLETRGNNEQFF; CDR3 DNA: TGTGCCAGCAGTCCCCTCGAAACCCGCGGCAACAATGAGCAGTTCTTC
J gene: TRBJ2-4; V gene: TRBV2; clone size: NA; D gene: NA; CDR3 protein: CASSEYQGIAKNIQYF; CDR3 DNA: TGTGCCAGCAGTGAATATCAGGGGATAGCCAAAAACATTCAGTACTTC
J gene: TRBJ1-2; V gene: TRBV6-5; clone size: NA; D gene: NA; CDR3 protein: CASSYRQGYGYTF; CDR3 DNA: TGTGCCAGCAGTTACCGGCAGGGGTATGGCTACACCTTC
J gene: TRBJ1-1; V gene: TRBV7-6; clone size: once; D gene: TRBD1; CDR3 protein: CASSLGGTANTEAFF; CDR3 DNA: TGTGCCAGCAGCTTAGGGGGGACAGCGAACACTGAAGCTTTCTTT
J gene: TRBJ1-4; V gene: TRBV2; clone size: NA; D gene: TRBD1; CDR3 protein: CASTGQGVPTNEKLFF; CDR3 DNA: TGTGCCAGCACGGGACAGGGCGTTCCGACTAATGAAAAACTGTTTTTT
J gene: TRBJ2-6; V gene: TRBV7-3; clone size: NA; D gene: NA; CDR3 protein: CASSLSGGSGANVLTF; CDR3 DNA: TGTGCCAGCAGCTTAAGTGGGGGCTCTGGGGCCAACGTCCTGACTTTC
J gene: TRBJ1-3; V gene: TRBV28; clone size: NA; D gene: NA; CDR3 protein: CASTTFFGGNSGNTIYF; CDR3 DNA: TGTGCCAGCACCACCTTTTTCGGGGGGAACTCTGGAAACACCATATATTTT
J gene: TRBJ2-7; V gene: TRBV19; clone size: NA; D gene: NA; CDR3 protein: CASSPRTATYEQYF; CDR3 DNA: TGTGCCAGTAGTCCCCGGACAGCCACCTACGAGCAGTACTTC
J gene: TRBJ1-5; V gene: TRBV7-2; clone size: NA; D gene: NA; CDR3 protein: CASSPETRGNQPQHF; CDR3 DNA: TGTGCCAGCAGCCCTGAAACCAGGGGCAATCAGCCCCAGCATTTT
J gene: TRBJ2-1; V gene: TRBV4-1; clone size: NA; D gene: NA; CDR3 protein: CASSQGGLRTYNEQFF; CDR3 DNA: TGCGCCAGCAGCCAGGGTGGACTACGAACCTACAATGAGCAGTTCTTC
J gene: TRBJ2-1; V gene: TRBV7-3; clone size: NA; D gene: TRBD2; CDR3 protein: CASSLAGGHNEQFF; CDR3 DNA: TGTGCCAGCAGCTTAGCGGGGGGGCACAATGAGCAGTTCTTC
J gene: TRBJ1-1; V gene: TRBV20-1; clone size: few; D gene: NA; CDR3 protein: CSAPTNTEAFF; CDR3 DNA: TGCAGTGCCCCAACTAACACTGAAGCTTTCTTT
J gene: TRBJ1-2; V gene: TRBV7-9; clone size: NA; D gene: NA; CDR3 protein: CASSFPQDRGYTF; CDR3 DNA: TGTGCCAGCAGCTTTCCTCAGGATCGCGGCTACACCTTC
J gene: TRBJ1-6; V gene: TRBV28; clone size: NA; D gene: TRBD1; CDR3 protein: CASSSGTGILSPLHF; CDR3 DNA: TGTGCCAGCAGTTCCGGGACAGGGATTCTTTCACCCCTCCACTTT
J gene: TRBJ1-4; V gene: TRBV28; clone size: once; D gene: NA; CDR3 protein: CASSLSGYEKLFF; CDR3 DNA: TGTGCCAGCAGTCTATCGGGGTACGAAAAACTGTTTTTT
J gene: TRBJ2-1; V gene: TRBV11-3; clone size: NA; D gene: TRBD1; CDR3 protein: CASSFSGTDYNEQFF; CDR3 DNA: TGTGCCAGCAGCTTCTCGGGGACAGACTACAATGAGCAGTTCTTC
J gene: TRBJ1-5; V gene: TRBV19; clone size: NA; D gene: NA; CDR3 protein: CASSIGLRGTQPQHF; CDR3 DNA: TGTGCCAGTAGTATAGGGTTGAGGGGAACTCAGCCCCAGCATTTT
J gene: TRBJ2-3; V gene: TRBV7-2; clone size: NA; D gene: NA; CDR3 protein: CASSKNTDTQYF; CDR3 DNA: TGTGCCAGCAGCAAAAACACAGATACGCAGTATTTT
J gene: TRBJ1-6; V gene: TRBV27; clone size: NA; D gene: NA; CDR3 protein: CASSPRLLLSPLHF; CDR3 DNA: TGTGCCAGCAGTCCACGGCTTCTTCTCTCACCCCTCCACTTT
J gene: TRBJ2-7; V gene: TRBV6-5; clone size: NA; D gene: TRBD2; CDR3 protein: CASRDLAGVLYEQYF; CDR3 DNA: TGTGCCAGCAGAGACTTAGCGGGGGTTCTTTACGAGCAGTACTTC
J gene: TRBJ1-1; V gene: TRBV15; clone size: NA; D gene: NA; CDR3 protein: CATSATGKTEAFF; CDR3 DNA: TGTGCCACCAGCGCTACAGGGAAAACTGAAGCTTTCTTT
J gene: TRBJ2-2; V gene: TRBV5-1; clone size: few; D gene: TRBD1; CDR3 protein: CASSLMQGADTGELFF; CDR3 DNA: TGCGCCAGCAGCTTGATGCAGGGGGCGGACACCGGGGAGCTGTTTTTT
J gene: TRBJ1-4; V gene: TRBV7-6; clone size: NA; D gene: NA; CDR3 protein: CASSLQPGANEKLFF; CDR3 DNA: TGTGCCAGCAGCCTACAGCCCGGGGCTAATGAAAAACTGTTTTTT
J gene: TRBJ1-1; V gene: TRBV19; clone size: NA; D gene: NA; CDR3 protein: CASSIGRVLNTEAFF; CDR3 DNA: TGTGCCAGTAGTATAGGGCGGGTATTGAACACTGAAGCTTTCTTT
J gene: TRBJ2-4; V gene: TRBV4-1; clone size: few; D gene: TRBD1; CDR3 protein: CASSQPGTGAKNIQYF; CDR3 DNA: TGCGCCAGCAGCCAGCCGGGGACAGGGGCGAAAAACATTCAGTACTTC
J gene: TRBJ2-5; V gene: TRBV4-1; clone size: NA; D gene: NA; CDR3 protein: CASSQVSEETQYF; CDR3 DNA: TGCGCCAGCAGCCAAGTTTCGGAAGAGACCCAGTACTTC
J gene: TRBJ1-2; V gene: TRBV7-8; clone size: NA; D gene: NA; CDR3 protein: CASSYQKGNGYTF; CDR3 DNA: TGTGCCAGCAGCTACCAAAAGGGGAATGGCTACACCTTC
J gene: TRBJ2-7; V gene: TRBV4-3; clone size: NA; D gene: TRBD2; CDR3 protein: CASSQGGGILDEQYF; CDR3 DNA: TGCGCCAGCAGCCAAGGGGGAGGGATCCTCGACGAGCAGTACTTC
J gene: TRBJ1-1; V gene: TRBV27; clone size: NA; D gene: NA; CDR3 protein: CASKQSFNMNTEAFF; CDR3 DNA: TGTGCCAGCAAACAGTCTTTCAACATGAACACTGAAGCTTTCTTT
J gene: TRBJ2-2; V gene: TRBV27; clone size: NA; D gene: NA; CDR3 protein: CASSFKDAGELFF; CDR3 DNA: TGTGCCAGCAGTTTCAAGGATGCCGGGGAGCTGTTTTTT
J gene: TRBJ2-5; V gene: TRBV5-1; clone size: NA; D gene: NA; CDR3 protein: CASSLADGETQYF; CDR3 DNA: TGCGCCAGCAGCTTGGCGGACGGGGAGACCCAGTACTTC
J gene: TRBJ1-1; V gene: TRBV28; clone size: few; D gene: NA; CDR3 protein: CASSLEGRMNTEAFF; CDR3 DNA: TGTGCCAGCAGTCTGGAAGGTCGGATGAACACTGAAGCTTTCTTT
J gene: TRBJ2-7; V gene: TRBV25-1; clone size: NA; D gene: NA; CDR3 protein: CVSNKRTYSYEQYF; CDR3 DNA: TGTGTCAGTAACAAAAGGACATATTCCTACGAGCAGTACTTC
J gene: TRBJ1-5; V gene: TRBV7-2; clone size: NA; D gene: NA; CDR3 protein: CASSLRGGRGQPQHF; CDR3 DNA: TGTGCCAGCAGCCTCAGAGGAGGGAGAGGGCAGCCCCAGCATTTT